These T cell receptor beta chains were read from a single sample in a study of cytomegalovirus exposure and HLA in healthy donors. Assay used: immunoSEQ multiplex PCR; TCRdb lists only in-frame clones, some missing. The data contain about 200,000 clones, more than 75% of them seen just once; the ten biggest clones take up 6.5%. What was sequenced was PBMCs. Source of these receptors: a woman in her forties or fifties in good health and CMV-seropositive. CDR3s include the opening cysteine and the closing phenylalanine or tryptophan. The D gene is left open where the match is weak. Not all rows give a size; the values are once, few, many and, for expanded clones, a class.

>-|TRBJ1-3|TRBV6-5|-
CASSSPDWGNTIYF
TGTGCCAGCAGCTCTCCCGACTGGGGAAACACCATATATTTT
>few|TRBJ1-2|TRBV18|-
CASSPSDTQGGYTF
TGTGCCAGCTCACCCTCCGACACCCAGGGCGGCTACACCTTC
>-|TRBJ2-3|TRBV7-9|-
CASSLNAGTDTQYF
TGTGCCAGCAGCTTGAATGCAGGGACAGATACGCAGTATTTT
>-|TRBJ1-5|TRBV28|-
CASSETLRGNQPQHF
TGTGCCAGCAGTGAGACTCTCAGGGGCAATCAGCCCCAGCATTTT
>few|TRBJ2-2|TRBV7-9|-
CASSWAGVAGELFF
TGTGCCAGCAGCTGGGCAGGGGTGGCCGGGGAGCTGTTTTTT
>-|TRBJ2-1|TRBV15|TRBD2
CATSSPSGLYNEQFF
TGTGCCACCAGCAGTCCTAGCGGGCTCTACAATGAGCAGTTCTTC
>-|TRBJ2-3|TRBV28|TRBD2
CASSFTGTRETDTQYF
TGTGCCAGCAGTTTTACCGGGACTAGGGAGACAGATACGCAGTATTTT
>few|TRBJ2-7|TRBV6-4|TRBD1
CASSDPGQGDEQYF
TGTGCCAGCAGTGACCCGGGACAGGGTGACGAGCAGTACTTC
>-|TRBJ2-2|TRBV7-9|-
CASGEERSAPNTGELFF
TGTGCCAGCGGGGAGGAACGTTCGGCCCCAAACACCGGGGAGCTGTTTTTT
>-|TRBJ2-2|TRBV10-1|TRBD2
CASSEKTSGSTGELFF
TGCGCCAGCAGTGAAAAGACTAGCGGGAGCACCGGGGAGCTGTTTTTT
>few|TRBJ2-7|TRBV5-1|-
CASSRSQQGASSYEQYF
TGCGCCAGCAGCCGAAGCCAACAGGGCGCGAGCTCCTACGAGCAGTACTTC
>-|TRBJ2-7|TRBV28|TRBD2
CASSLYPPGTSGYEQYF
TGTGCCAGCAGTTTATACCCCCCCGGGACTAGCGGCTACGAGCAGTACTTC
>-|TRBJ2-7|TRBV9|-
CATFTAFINEQYF
TGTGCCACCTTCACTGCTTTTATTAACGAGCAGTACTTC
>-|TRBJ2-1|TRBV19|TRBD2
CASSKLAGGPYNEQFF
TGTGCCAGTAGTAAACTAGCGGGAGGGCCCTACAATGAGCAGTTCTTC
>once|TRBJ2-7|TRBV5-4|TRBD1
CASSRTGLDEQYF
TGTGCCAGCAGCAGGACAGGGCTCGACGAGCAGTACTTC
>-|TRBJ2-7|TRBV6-6|TRBD1
CASSYALGQVHEQYF
TGTGCCAGCAGTTACGCCCTAGGACAGGTCCACGAGCAGTACTTC
>-|TRBJ2-4|TRBV2|TRBD2
CASSEVGLANIQYF
TGTGCCAGCAGTGAGGTGGGACTAGCAAACATTCAGTACTTC
>-|TRBJ2-5|TRBV5-5|-
CASRLVETQYF
TGTGCCAGCAGACTTGTTGAGACCCAGTACTTC
>-|TRBJ2-3|TRBV10-3|TRBD1
CATAQTGVSTDTQYF
TGTGCCACCGCCCAGACAGGGGTGAGCACAGATACGCAGTATTTT
>-|TRBJ1-2|TRBV4-1|-
CASRPGGSNYGYTF
TGCGCCAGCCGGCCGGGGGGAAGTAACTATGGCTACACCTTC
>-|TRBJ1-2|TRBV10-3|-
CAINLGQTPMDYTF
TGTGCCATCAACTTGGGACAAACACCTATGGACTACACCTTC
>once|TRBJ2-1|TRBV28|-
CASSLQTYNEQFF
TGTGCCAGCAGTTTACAAACCTACAATGAGCAGTTCTTC
>-|TRBJ1-4|TRBV4-1|-
CASSQRGDTNEKLFF
TGCGCCAGCAGCCAACGCGGGGACACTAATGAAAAACTGTTTTTT
>few|TRBJ2-3|TRBV7-2|TRBD2
CASSRGGAEDTQYF
TGTGCCAGCAGCCGCGGGGGGGCGGAAGATACGCAGTATTTT
>-|TRBJ2-7|TRBV6-1|-
CASRIMDSSYEQYF
TGTGCCAGCAGAATCATGGACAGTTCCTACGAGCAGTACTTC
>-|TRBJ2-3|TRBV5-6|TRBD1
CASSFGQGSTDTQYF
TGTGCCAGCAGCTTCGGACAGGGCAGCACAGATACGCAGTATTTT
>-|TRBJ1-1|TRBV21-1|-
CASSPIVPGTGNTEAFF
TGTGCCAGCAGCCCAATTGTCCCCGGGACAGGGAACACTGAAGCTTTCTTT
>-|TRBJ1-6|TRBV29-1|TRBD1
CSARKPHRTGFFSSSYNSPLHF
TGCAGCGCCCGGAAACCCCACCGGACAGGGTTTTTCTCCAGCTCCTATAATTCACCCCTCCACTTT
>-|TRBJ1-2|TRBV5-6|TRBD1
CASSWTGQAPYGYTF
TGTGCCAGCAGCTGGACGGGACAGGCCCCCTATGGCTACACCTTC
>-|TRBJ2-7|TRBV9|-
CASSVGKETYEQYF
TGTGCCAGCAGCGTAGGGAAGGAGACCTACGAGCAGTACTTC
>-|TRBJ1-1|TRBV28|-
CASSLTGGYTEAFF
TGTGCCAGCAGCCTCACCGGGGGGTACACTGAAGCTTTCTTT
>-|TRBJ2-2|TRBV6-7|TRBD2
CASIGTLKRGINTGELFF
TGTGCCAGCATCGGGACCCTCAAGCGGGGGATAAACACCGGGGAGCTGTTTTTT
>few|TRBJ2-5|TRBV7-9|-
CATKTGRVDQETQYF
TGTGCCACCAAAACAGGGCGGGTAGACCAAGAGACCCAGTACTTC
>-|TRBJ2-3|TRBV7-8|TRBD2
CASSLISAGGPGDTQYF
TGTGCCAGCAGCTTAATTTCCGCGGGGGGGCCTGGCGATACGCAGTATTTT
>-|TRBJ2-7|TRBV6-5|TRBD1
CASSTTGTGYEQYF
TGTGCCAGCAGTACAACAGGGACAGGGTACGAGCAGTACTTC
>-|TRBJ2-3|TRBV29-1|TRBD1
CSAPTGSTDTQYF
TGCAGCGCCCCGACAGGGAGCACAGATACGCAGTATTTT
>few|TRBJ2-7|TRBV10-3|TRBD2
CAISAMTSGSFEQYF
TGTGCCATCAGTGCGATGACTAGCGGGAGCTTCGAGCAGTACTTC
>once|TRBJ2-2|TRBV5-5|-
CASSKRTLDTGELFF
TGTGCCAGCAGCAAACGGACTTTGGACACCGGGGAGCTGTTTTTT
>-|TRBJ2-7|TRBV5-1|TRBD1
CASSYADDRVAYEQYF
TGCGCCAGCAGCTACGCCGACGACAGGGTCGCCTACGAGCAGTACTTC